What follows are 22 T cell receptor beta chains derived from one specimen sequenced in a study of control samples from healthy donors and cancer patients. Assay used: immunoSEQ multiplex PCR; TCRdb lists only in-frame clones, some missing. The sample carries some 110,000 clones, around 91% recorded once. Sequencing was carried out using PBMCs. The receptors stem from a woman in her fifties or sixties with colorectal cancer.

The chain carries TRBV10-3 and TRBJ2-3; 9 bases map to TRBD1. The CDR3 is made up of 16 amino acids. V shed 3 bases, J shed 4 bases, and the junction held 8 bases outside the gene matches. The germline CDR1 and CDR2 sequences are ENHRY and SYGVKD. The CDR3 DNA is TGTGCCATCAGTGACCCGGGACAGGGAGGATCAGATACGCAGTATTTT. Its protein product is CAISDPGQGGSDTQYF.

V is TRBV9 and J is TRBJ2-1; D unclear. CDR1 and CDR2 from the germline V gene are SGDLS and YYNGEE. The CDR3 loop spans 14 amino acids. V was shortened by 3 bases and J by 10 bases, with 17 bases between the two germline ends. The CDR3 sequence is CASSAGPTAGEQFF. The CDR3 DNA follows: TGTGCCAGCAGCGCAGGACCGACTGCAGGAGAGCAGTTCTTC.

The V and J genes are TRBV6-5 and TRBJ2-5, with 8 nucleotides matching TRBD2. CDR3 length equals 14 residues. Per germline, CDR1 MNHEY and CDR2 SVGAGI. J was trimmed by 5 bases and V by 7 bases; bases with no gene match: 9. This chain's CDR3 is CASNQGLVFETQYF. CDR3 coding DNA: TGTGCCAGCAACCAGGGACTAGTCTTCGAGACCCAGTACTTC.

This clone was detected only once. This chain uses TRBV6-5 with TRBJ2-6; D perhaps matches TRBD1 (5 bases). CDR3 length: 13 amino acids. From germline, CDR1 is MNHEY and CDR2 SVGAGI. V lost 11 bases and J lost 1, with 9 bases in between. The CDR3 reads CAARVSGANVLTF. CDR3 in DNA: TGTGCCGCCAGGGTGTCTGGGGCCAACGTCCTGACTTTC.

V and J are TRBV11-2 and TRBJ2-7; a possible D gene is TRBD1 (7 bases). Germline assignment: CDR1 SGHAT and CDR2 FQNNGV. CDR3 size: 17 residues. V was cut by 0 bases and J by 6 bases, with 21 bases left in between. This CDR3 reads CASSLDRGTGILSEQYF. CDR3 nucleotide sequence: TGTGCCAGCAGCTTAGACAGGGGGACTGGTATTCTTAGCGAGCAGTACTTC.

In this sample, this clone turned up once. CDR3 in DNA: TGTGCCAGCAAGTCCAGGGATGGCTACACCTTC. Translated, it gives CASKSRDGYTF. The J gene is TRBJ1-2, the V gene TRBV12-3 or TRBV12-4; D is possibly TRBD1 (5 bases). V was cut by 7 bases and J by 6 bases, with 9 bases left in between. The CDR3 totals 11 residues.

CDR3 amino acids: CAWDTGRTDTQYF. The CDR3 coding sequence is TGTGCCTGGGACACAGGGCGCACAGATACGCAGTATTTT. J is TRBJ2-3 and V is TRBV30; D may be TRBD1 (6 bases). The V gene lost 5 bases and the J gene lost 1 base, with 10 bases spanning the gap. CDR1 and CDR2 (germline): GTSNPN, SVGIG (reference sequence). CDR3 size: 13 residues.

The V gene is TRBV18, the J gene TRBJ2-3; D not resolved. There are 14 residues in the CDR3. Germline values: CDR1 KGHSH, CDR2 LQKENI. The V end lost 2 bases, the J end lost 4 bases, and 10 bases lay between the germline ends. In nucleotides, the CDR3 is TGTGCCAGCTCACCAGGGGAAGGGCCAGATACGCAGTATTTT. Translated, it gives CASSPGEGPDTQYF.

The chain uses TRBV15 and TRBJ1-1, with D maybe TRBD1 (6 bases). The germline V gene encodes CDR1 LNHNV and CDR2 YYDKDF (reference sequence). There are 13 residues in the CDR3. The germline V and J ends were trimmed by 6 bases and 3 bases, with 11 bases remaining between them. CDR3 loop: CATRRDTDTEAFF. The CDR3 DNA sequence: TGTGCCACCAGGAGGGACACAGACACTGAAGCTTTCTTT.

J is TRBJ1-2 and V is TRBV19; the D gene is possibly TRBD1 (5 bases). Germline V gene data show CDR1 as LNHDA and CDR2 as SQIVND (reference sequence). This CDR3 is built from 16 residues. Trimming left V 1 base short and J 5 bases short, with 17 bases between. CDR3: CASSIVFFRARYGYTF. In nucleotides, the CDR3 is TGTGCCAGTAGTATAGTCTTTTTCAGGGCTCGGTATGGCTACACCTTC.

This chain uses TRBV6-5 with TRBJ2-1, with 7 bases aligning to TRBD1. Germline CDR1 is MNHEY and CDR2 is SVGAGI. The CDR3 covers 14 residues. Trimming cost V 7 bases and J 6 bases; bases outside gene matches: 9. The CDR3 sequence: CASTRGPLPNEQFF. The CDR3 nucleotides read TGTGCCAGCACTAGGGGGCCGTTACCCAATGAGCAGTTCTTC.

The chain joins TRBV3-1 (or the pseudogene TRBV3-2) to TRBJ2-1; 7 bases match TRBD2. The CDR3 covers 16 residues. J was trimmed by 2 bases and V by 0 bases; bases with no gene match: 4. Germline-derived CDR1 and CDR2 are LGHDT and YNNKEL (reference sequence). CDR3 sequence reads: CASSQETSAAYNEQFF. CDR3 sequence (DNA): TGTGCCAGCAGCCAAGAAACTAGCGCCGCCTACAATGAGCAGTTCTTC.

V usage is TRBV7-8 and J usage is TRBJ2-2; D is undetermined. Looked up from germline, CDR1 is SGHVS and CDR2 is FQNEAQ. Between the trimmed V and J ends, which lost 5 bases and 8 bases, there was a span of 15 bases. The CDR3 spans 14 residues. CDR3: CASSRVTGTGELFF. CDR3 nucleotide sequence: TGTGCCAGCAGCCGAGTGACGGGCACTGGGGAGCTGTTTTTT.

This clone was found once. The V call is TRBV19, the J call TRBJ1-2; no reliable D call. The CDR3 contains 14 residues. The V end lost 5 bases, the J end lost 0 bases, and 10 bases lay between the germline ends. CDR1 is LNHDA, CDR2 SQIVND, per germline (reference sequence). The CDR3 coding sequence is TGTGCCAGTAGTCCAGGACGGGCTAACTATGGCTACACCTTC. Protein product: CASSPGRANYGYTF.

The chain links TRBV2 to TRBJ2-5; 7 bases are a match to TRBD1. The CDR3 consists of 13 residues. V shed 6 bases, J shed 3 bases, and the junction held 4 bases outside the gene matches. Germline CDR1 and CDR2: SNHLY and FYNNEI. CDR3 nucleotide sequence: TGTGCCAGCAGATCCGGGACAGAAGAGACCCAGTACTTC. Translation gives CASRSGTEETQYF. The entire variable domain, with the rest obtained from reference TRBV2 and TRBJ2-5, is as follows: EPEVTQTPSHQVTQMGQEVILRCVPISNHLYFYWYRQILGQKVEFLVSFYNNEISEKSEIFDDQFSVERPDGSNFTLKIRSTKLEDSAMYFCASRSGTEETQYFGPGTRLLVL.

Only a few counts were recorded for this clone. V usage is TRBV19 and J usage is TRBJ1-1, with 7 bases that match TRBD1. Germline lookup yields CDR1 LNHDA and CDR2 SQIVND (reference sequence). This CDR3 is built from 14 residues. V trimming: 3 bases; J trimming: 5 bases; junction bases outside the gene matches: 6. The CDR3, as DNA: TGTGCCAGTAGTATTTCAAGGGGGCGTACTGAAGCTTTCTTT. The encoded protein is CASSISRGRTEAFF.

DNA for the CDR3: TGTGCCAGCAGTCGGGGGTGGTTTAGCAATCAGCCCCAGCATTTT. Amino acid sequence: CASSRGWFSNQPQHF. This chain connects TRBV27 to TRBJ1-5; tentative D call: TRBD1 (5 bases). Per germline, CDR1 MNHEY and CDR2 SMNVEV (reference sequence). Trimming removed 5 bases at V and 0 bases at J, with 11 bases between. This CDR3 is built from 15 residues.

The chain links TRBV6-2 or TRBV6-3 to TRBJ2-4; D not certain. Germline V gene lookup returns CDR1 MNHEY and CDR2 SVGEGT. Between the trimmed V and J ends, which lost 7 bases and 0 bases, there was a span of 19 bases. This CDR3 has 17 residues. The CDR3 nucleotides are TGTGCCAGCACCCCGGGTAGACCACCGGTAGCCAAAAACATTCAGTACTTC. Protein sequence: CASTPGRPPVAKNIQYF.

This chain links TRBV7-3 with TRBJ1-5, with a tentative D call TRBD1 (5 bases). CDR1 and CDR2 (germline): SGHTA, FQGTGA. The CDR3 extends over 14 amino acids. This chain's CDR3 is CDFNLWGVNQPQHF. In nucleotides, the CDR3 is TGTGACTTCAATCTTTGGGGGGTCAATCAGCCCCAGCATTTT.

This rearrangement joins TRBV3-1 (or the pseudogene TRBV3-2) to TRBJ1-4; no clear D gene. V lost 0 bases and J 0 bases, leaving 5 bases between the germline ends. The CDR3 loop spans 15 amino acids. CDR1 and CDR2 (germline): LGHDT, YNNKEL (reference sequence). CDR3 sequence (DNA): TGTGCCAGCAGCCAAGAATTTTCAACTAATGAAAAACTGTTTTTT. Amino acid sequence: CASSQEFSTNEKLFF.

This clone appeared once. The chain recombines TRBV6-1 with TRBJ1-1, with D possibly matching TRBD1 (5 bases). This CDR3 region has 18 residues. Trimming left V 4 bases short and J 0 bases short, with 21 bases between. The V gene's germline CDR1 is MNHNS and CDR2 SASEGT. The CDR3 DNA reads TGTGCCAGCAGTGTTTGGCCGAAAACACGGGGGGTGAACACTGAAGCTTTCTTT. This sequence encodes CASSVWPKTRGVNTEAFF.

This chain links TRBV29-1 with TRBJ2-7, with TRBD2 matching 13 bases. This CDR3 has 13 residues. Germline CDR1 SQVTM, CDR2 ANQGSEA. V lost 6 bases to trimming and J lost 3 bases; unmatched junction nucleotides: 2. CDR3 amino acids: CSVGTSGNYEQYF. The CDR3 bases are TGCAGCGTCGGGACTAGCGGGAACTACGAGCAGTACTTC.